These T cell receptor beta chains were read from a single sample in a study of T cell clonotyping in hematopoietic cell transplantation. Here immunoSEQ multiplex PCR was the method, and the copy in TCRdb shows in-frame clones only, minus some. The table records tens of thousands of clones, approximately 82% of them present only once. The sequences come from peripheral blood mononuclear cells, collected before stem cell transplant. The receptors come from an older woman with acute myeloid leukemia. Some clones in this sample may be carry-over from other donors' samples. CDR3s include the opening cysteine and the closing phenylalanine or tryptophan. The order of the fields is clone size, J gene, V gene, D gene, CDR3 DNA, CDR3 protein. A D gene is named only where the DNA matches it firmly. Clone size is given for some rows only: seen once, a few or many times, or a class if the clone is expanded.

- TRBJ2-5 TRBV11-2 - TGTGCCAGCAGCCGCCCGGGCCCCCAAGAGACCCAGTACTTC CASSRPGPQETQYF
- TRBJ2-5 TRBV4-3 TRBD1 TGCGCCAGCAGCCCCGGGACAGGGGATATAGGGGCCCAGTACTTC CASSPGTGDIGAQYF
- TRBJ2-2 TRBV7-8 - TGTGCCAGCAGCCAATCCCCAGGGGGGATCGGGGAGCTGTTTTTT CASSQSPGGIGELFF
once TRBJ1-4 TRBV29-1 - TGCAGCGTTGAAGGGGGAAATGAAAAACTGTTTTTT CSVEGGNEKLFF
once TRBJ1-4 TRBV2 TRBD1 TGTGCCAGCAGCAGAGACAGGGGCGGTAATGAAAAACTGTTTTTT CASSRDRGGNEKLFF
- TRBJ2-1 TRBV7-3 - TGTGCCAGCAGCTTAACGCCGGGGGACCCCTACAATGAGCAGTTCTTC CASSLTPGDPYNEQFF
- TRBJ1-1 TRBV6-4 - TGTGCCAGCAGTGTAGACACGAACACTGAAGCTTTCTTT CASSVDTNTEAFF
- TRBJ2-7 TRBV6-5 - TGTGCCAGCAGCCGGGACTCCTACGAGCAGTACTTC CASSRDSYEQYF
- TRBJ1-1 TRBV2 TRBD1 TGTGCCAGCAGTGCCGCCGGGACAGGGATCTTGAACACTGAAGCTTTCTTT CASSAAGTGILNTEAFF
- TRBJ1-1 TRBV6-6 - TGTGCCAGCGTTGGGGCGTCAGTGGTTGAAGCTTTCTTT CASVGASVVEAFF
- TRBJ2-5 TRBV9 - TGTGCCAGCAGCCCCCATTCCGGGAAACAAGAGACCCAGTACTTC CASSPHSGKQETQYF
once TRBJ2-2 TRBV7-2 - TGTGCCAGCAGCTTAGCGCGAGGCACCGGGGAGCTGTTTTTT CASSLARGTGELFF
- TRBJ2-1 TRBV4-3 TRBD2 TGCGCCAGCAGCCAAGGGGCGGGGGTTCGGTTTTACAATGAGCAGTTCTTC CASSQGAGVRFYNEQFF
few TRBJ2-1 TRBV6-4 - TGTGCCAGCAGTGACGATACGGGATCCCACAATGAGCAGTTCTTC CASSDDTGSHNEQFF
- TRBJ1-2 TRBV6-4 - TGTGCCAGCAGTCCGAGAGACGGGGGGTATGGCTACACCTTC CASSPRDGGYGYTF
- TRBJ1-1 TRBV11-2 - TGTGCCAGCAGCTTGGCGGGGAACACTGAAGCTTTCTTT CASSLAGNTEAFF
- TRBJ2-3 TRBV27 - TGTGCCAGCAGTTTAGGGGAAGCGGCAGATACGCAGTATTTT CASSLGEAADTQYF
- TRBJ2-5 TRBV4-1 - TGCGCCAGCAGCCAGAAGTTAGCGGATCAAGAGACCCAGTACTTC CASSQKLADQETQYF
few TRBJ2-2 TRBV4-3 TRBD1 TGCGCCAGCAGCCAAGATTCACAGGGGACCGGGGAGCTGTTTTTT CASSQDSQGTGELFF
- TRBJ2-5 TRBV9 - TGTGCCAGCAGCCTTGGGGGGGCCCCAGGAGAGACCCAGTACTTC CASSLGGAPGETQYF
- TRBJ1-1 TRBV29-1 - TGCAGCGTTCAGAATTGGGGAGGGGCCCCCAGGACTGAAGCTTTCTTT CSVQNWGGAPRTEAFF
- TRBJ2-7 TRBV19 - TGTGCCAGTAGTATTCGGGACGGTACCTACGAGCAGTACTTC CASSIRDGTYEQYF
- TRBJ2-1 TRBV6-5 - TGTGCCAGCAGTAGCGGGCCGGGGGAACAGTTCTTC CASSSGPGEQFF
- TRBJ2-7 TRBV4-1 TRBD1 TGCGCCAGCAGCCCCCCCTCGGGGACAGGATTGTACCGGCAGTACTTC CASSPPSGTGLYRQYF
- TRBJ1-6 TRBV5-6 - TGTGCCAGCAGGGCGGGATCGACAGGTAGTTCACCCCTCCACTTT CASRAGSTGSSPLHF
- TRBJ2-7 TRBV4-1 - TGCGCCAGCAGCCTCCGGGACAGCGGGGAGCAGTACTTC CASSLRDSGEQYF
- TRBJ2-1 TRBV11-3 TRBD1 TGTGCCAGCAGCTTCGACAGGGGCTCCTACAATGAGCAGTTCTTC CASSFDRGSYNEQFF
- TRBJ2-5 TRBV15 TRBD2 TGTGCCACCAGCAGAACGATGGGACTAGCAGAAGAGACCCAGTACTTC CATSRTMGLAEETQYF
- TRBJ1-2 TRBV4-3 - TGCGCCAGCAGCCAAGATAGGGCAGACTACACCTTC CASSQDRADYTF
few TRBJ2-7 TRBV9 - TGTGCCAGCAGCGTAGAGCGTGGGGGATACGAGCAGTACTTC CASSVERGGYEQYF
- TRBJ1-2 TRBV9 TRBD1 TGTGCCAGCAGCGTGACAGGGAACTATGGCTACACCTTC CASSVTGNYGYTF
- TRBJ2-2 TRBV5-4 - TGTGCCAGCAGCTTGGGGCAGTTCGCGAACACCGGGGAGCTGTTTTTT CASSLGQFANTGELFF
few TRBJ1-6 TRBV5-1 TRBD1 TGCGCCAGCAGCGAGGGGGCCAATAATTCACCCCTCCACTTT CASSEGANNSPLHF
- TRBJ2-7 TRBV28 - TGTGCCAGCAGTTTCCGGGAGCCCTACGAGCAGTACTTC CASSFREPYEQYF
- TRBJ2-7 TRBV11-1 - TGTGCCAGCAGCTTAATGGTACGGACACCCTACGAGCAGTACTTC CASSLMVRTPYEQYF
- TRBJ2-7 TRBV6-6 - TGTGCCAGCAGTTACGCAGGGAGCTCCTACGAGCAGTACTTC CASSYAGSSYEQYF
once TRBJ2-6 TRBV10-3 - TGTGCCACCCGCAGGGAATCTGGGGCCAACGTCCTGACTTTC CATRRESGANVLTF
- TRBJ1-5 TRBV19 TRBD1 TGTGCCACTAGAGACAGGGGGCAAGGCCAGCCCCAGCATTTT CATRDRGQGQPQHF
- TRBJ2-1 TRBV11-3 TRBD2 TGTGCCAGCAGCTCGGGACTAGCGGGAGATGAGCAGTTCTTC CASSSGLAGDEQFF
few TRBJ2-7 TRBV4-3 - TGCGCCAGCAGCCCCAGTCTCCTATACGAGCAGTACTTC CASSPSLLYEQYF
- TRBJ1-1 TRBV6-1 TRBD1 TGTGCCAGCAGTGAACGAGGCAGGGGGCCTACTGAAGCTTTCTTT CASSERGRGPTEAFF
- TRBJ1-1 TRBV13 - TGTGCCAGCAGCTTATCGGGCACTGAAGCTTTCTTT CASSLSGTEAFF
- TRBJ1-1 TRBV5-6 - TGTGCCAGCAGCTTGGCCGGTTGGGAGATGAACACTGAAGCTTTCTTT CASSLAGWEMNTEAFF
few TRBJ1-1 TRBV7-3 TRBD1 TGTGCCAGCACTGCCCAGGGGGGTATGAACACTGAAGCTTTCTTT CASTAQGGMNTEAFF
few TRBJ2-7 TRBV11-2 - TGTGCCAGCAGCTTAGGAAACGGACTGCCTCCCTACGAGCAGTACTTC CASSLGNGLPPYEQYF
- TRBJ2-5 TRBV7-9 TRBD1 TGTGCCAGCAGCTTCCGGGACAGGGTTTCAGAGACCCAGTACTTC CASSFRDRVSETQYF
- TRBJ2-3 TRBV4-3 TRBD2 TGCGCCAGCAGCCTAGGGACTAGCGCCTACACAGATACGCAGTATTTT CASSLGTSAYTDTQYF
- TRBJ1-2 TRBV5-1 - TGCGCCAGCAGCTGGAGGACATCCACCCGGGGCTATGGCTACACCTTC CASSWRTSTRGYGYTF
- TRBJ1-1 TRBV27 - TGTGCCAGCAGTCATGGGGCCGACGCAGCTTTCTTT CASSHGADAAFF